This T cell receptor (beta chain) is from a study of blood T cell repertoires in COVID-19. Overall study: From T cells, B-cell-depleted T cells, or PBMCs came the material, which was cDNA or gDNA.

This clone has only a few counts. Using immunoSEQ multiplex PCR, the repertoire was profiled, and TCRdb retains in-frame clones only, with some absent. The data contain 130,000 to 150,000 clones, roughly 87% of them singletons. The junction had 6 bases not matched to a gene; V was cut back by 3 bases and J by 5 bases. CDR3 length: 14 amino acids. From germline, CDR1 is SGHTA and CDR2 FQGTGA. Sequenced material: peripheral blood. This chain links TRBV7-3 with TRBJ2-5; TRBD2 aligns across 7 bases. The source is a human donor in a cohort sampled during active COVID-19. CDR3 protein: CASSFNGGYETQYF. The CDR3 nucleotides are TGTGCCAGCAGCTTTAACGGGGGGTACGAGACCCAGTACTTC.